Shown below are 8 T cell receptor beta chains from a single sample sequenced in a study of blood T cell repertoires in COVID-19. This table comes from immunoSEQ multiplex PCR, and its TCRdb copy is limited to in-frame clones, with some not included. The table shows 150,000 to 200,000 clones, with 70% to 90% occurring only once. The sample was PBMCs or T cells enriched from blood (not recorded which). These TCRs come from a man aged 35-49 years who had recovered from COVID-19.

This clone was found a few times. The V gene is TRBV9, the J gene TRBJ2-1, with D tentatively TRBD2 (5 bases). Germline V CDR1 and CDR2: SGDLS, YYNGEE. This CDR3 region has 14 residues. Trimming removed 3 bases from V and 7 bases from J, with 14 bases in between. The CDR3 region is CASSGGGGVNEQFF. CDR3 nucleotides: TGTGCCAGCAGCGGGGGTGGAGGCGTTAATGAGCAGTTCTTC.

As DNA, the CDR3 is TGTGCCAGCAGCTTATGGGCGGGGGGGCTTGAGACCCAGTACTTC. It yields the protein CASSLWAGGLETQYF. The chain couples TRBV7-2 to TRBJ2-5; 9 positions agree with TRBD2. J lost 5 bases, V lost 2 bases, and 6 bases had no gene match. Germline V gene lookup returns CDR1 SGHTA and CDR2 FQGNSA. The CDR3 extends over 15 amino acids.

This chain joins TRBV18 and TRBJ1-3, with no clear D. V was pared by 0 bases and J by 7 bases, with 13 bases between. Germline V gene data show CDR1 as KGHSH and CDR2 as LQKENI. The CDR3 totals 15 residues. The CDR3 loop reads CASSPPLATPNTIYF. DNA for the CDR3: TGTGCCAGCTCACCACCGTTAGCCACACCGAACACCATATATTTT.

This clone was found once. The chain links TRBV24-1 to TRBJ2-5; D gene ambiguous. This CDR3 is 15 amino acids long. Germline V CDR1 and CDR2: KGHDR, SFDVKD. Between the trimmed V and J ends, which lost 5 bases and 1 base, there was a span of 13 bases. The CDR3 DNA sequence: TGTGCCACCAGTGCCCCTACCTCGGGCCAAGAGACCCAGTACTTC. Encoded protein: CATSAPTSGQETQYF.

This rearrangement joins TRBV6-5 to TRBJ1-2; D call uncertain. The ends were cut back, 0 bases at V and 8 bases at J, with 16 bases in the middle. The CDR3 runs 15 residues. Germline assignment: CDR1 MNHEY and CDR2 SVGAGI. CDR3 in amino acids: CASSYSNRLRAGYTF. The CDR3 bases are TGTGCCAGCAGTTACTCGAATCGCCTACGAGCCGGCTACACCTTC.

The chain uses TRBV14 and TRBJ2-7, with D tentatively TRBD1 (6 bases). Per the germline V gene, CDR1 is SGHDN and CDR2 is FVKESK. CDR3 length: 14 amino acids. Trimming shortened V by 4 bases and J by 0 bases, and 10 bases separated the two germline ends. Written as DNA, the CDR3 is TGTGCCAGCAGCCGGGGGCAGTCCTCCTACGAGCAGTACTTC. It translates to CASSRGQSSYEQYF. Supplemented by reference TRBV14 and TRBJ2-7, the full variable domain reads EAGVTQFPSHSVIEKGQTVTLRCDPISGHDNLYWYRRVMGKEIKFLLHFVKESKQDESGMPNNRFLAERTGGTYSTLKVQPAELEDSGVYFCASSRGQSSYEQYFGPGTRLTVT.

The gene calls are TRBV6-5 and TRBJ1-4; D possibly corresponds to TRBD1 (6 bases). V dropped 6 bases and J dropped 14 bases, with 19 bases sitting between them. This CDR3 region has 13 residues. Germline V gene sequence: CDR1 MNHEY, CDR2 SVGAGI. The CDR3 spells CASSIRAPGHLFF. The CDR3 region has the DNA TGTGCCAGCAGCATACGGGCTCCGGGACATCTGTTTTTT.

This clone turned up a few times. The chain uses TRBV7-9 and TRBJ1-6; D unresolved. CDR1 is SEHNR and CDR2 is FQNEAQ in the germline V gene (reference sequence). Trimming shortened V by 5 bases and J by 5 bases, and 10 bases separated the two germline ends. CDR3 length: 14 residues. CDR3 in amino acids: CASSPYRNNSPLHF. The CDR3 DNA is TGTGCCAGCAGCCCCTACCGCAATAATTCACCCCTCCACTTT.